The source of this T cell receptor beta chain is a study of identifying expanded T cells in peripheral blood (dated by TCRdb to the late 2010s). Looking at the study overall: Technical replicates were generated by sequencing separate aliquots of the same genomic DNA pool, with four replicates compared pairwise.

With respect to this clone: Its recognized antigen is unknown. The record has no base qualities; no much larger clone is one base away.

The CDR3, cysteine through phenylalanine, is 20 amino acids long. CDR3 DNA only is kept here, 60 bases in frame from base 1. Trimmed from V: 3 bases; trimmed from J: 0 bases; junction bases lacking a gene match: 19. The germline V gene specifies SGHVS as CDR1 and FQNEAQ as CDR2. On the study overall, not on this receptor specifically: Across all healthy donors, variance in clone template counts between approximately 2-week samples was found to increase significantly with total template count. The binomial model flagged 0.9 to 1.5 differentially abundant clones between technical replicates, compared with 15 to 17 over about 2 weeks and 19 over four weeks. The authors expected that biological variance in healthy repertoires might rise further over much longer intervals, such as months to years. The beta-binomial model significantly reduced the number of clones called differentially abundant and the false-positive rate across all healthy-donor time intervals.

No immune events such as infections were documented for the healthy donors during the collection period. To calibrate time-dependent variance in a beta-binomial model of T-cell clone differential abundance, blood repertoires from healthy donors were used as a training cohort. The training cohort was composed of around ten healthy donors, 3 female and 7 male. The donors were between roughly 29 and 65 years old, with an average age of approximately 45 years. Obtained from a commercial supplier, whole blood was collected from each healthy donor at three time points set around two weeks apart. For immunosequencing, genomic DNA was extracted from unsorted whole blood. TCRbeta CDR3 regions were profiled by bias-controlled multiplex PCR amplification of genomic DNA with the immunoSEQ Assay. The study's processing was this. To quantify the absolute abundance of each unique TCRbeta CDR3 region, the sequences were collapsed and filtered. Differential abundance was assessed using a binomial (Fisher-equivalent) model and a beta-binomial model in which time-dependent variance fitted from healthy donors was added. Any clone with fewer than 5 combined templates was excluded, and a clone was called differentially abundant if its Benjamini-Hochberg FDR was below 0.01. Beta-binomial variance was modeled as a function of total template count across the two samples using the form v = (b*log(k)+a)^2. TCRdb obtained this table from immuneACCESS and retained in-frame rearrangements with V and J assigned. These tables miss some clones; where compared with another copy, unresolved V genes account for less than half of the shortfall, and the remainder is unexplained. That table furnishes V, J and clone size, whereas the DNA furnished D and trimming. The sample contains about 78,000 clones, 84% of them found a single time. The ten biggest clones cover 15% to 20% of the sample.

This sequence originates from a person between 18 and 75 years old in good health. The chain is encoded by TRBV7-8 joined to TRBJ2-5; a stretch of 7 junction bases matches TRBD1. Sample: blood. The bases read TGTGCCAGCAGCTTTCGGGCTTTCGGACATACCGGGACAGACCAAGAGACCCAGTACTTC. Its translation reads: CASSFRAFGHTGTDQETQYF.